This paragraph reports one T cell receptor (beta chain). This clonotype appeared many times. The target of this receptor is not known. There are no base qualities to consult, and no much larger clone falls within one base. These data originate in a study of T cells in Graves' hyperthyroidism and ophthalmopathy (dated by TCRdb to the late 2010s). Regarding the complete study: Peripheral blood was collected at initial diagnosis, before any treatment. According to the paper, TCR Vbeta CDR3 sequencing was carried out on over 130 peripheral blood samples, which came from 40 to 45 ophthalmopathy, 80 or so hyperthyroidism and roughly 17 progressor patients. An independent validation cohort of under 20 hyperthyroidism patients and 15 or so patients who later progressed to ophthalmopathy tested prospective prediction of ophthalmopathy. For training and testing, the roughly 100 patients in the discovery cohort were randomly divided in a 7:3 ratio. A discovery cohort of around 100 patients, about 43 with Graves' ophthalmopathy and about 60 with stable Graves' hyperthyroidism, was used to find distinguishing TCR V-J signatures. In several Graves' hyperthyroidism patients, the study also compared T-cell repertoires from thyroid tissue with T-cell repertoires from blood. Once sampling was done, hyperthyroidism patients were given methimazole at a starting dose of 30 mg daily, whereas ophthalmopathy patients were given high-dose intravenous methylprednisolone.

Beyond this particular receptor, the publication reports: In validation, progression to ophthalmopathy was predicted by the model with nearly 71% sensitivity and roughly 76% specificity, a median of approximately 6.5 months before onset. A 13 V-J signature model separated ophthalmopathy from stable hyperthyroidism, with about 90% sensitivity and 81.08% specificity in cross-validation and 80%/75% in testing. Sample size was not statistically predetermined, and blinding of investigators to group allocation was not performed. Most expanded thyroid clonotypes (frequency above 0.001) were also found in blood, which suggests that blood repertoires may mirror thyroid immune responses.

Amplification of TCR beta CDR3 regions was carried out from RNA transcripts. The TCR CDR3 was subjected to a first round of RT-PCR using the HTBI primer set and the Qiagen OneStep RT-PCR kit. A second multiplex PCR round built the libraries, followed by size selection and purification. Paired-end sequencing of the libraries was performed with 100 bp reads on an Illumina HiSeq2000. Per the original workflow: Raw data were processed with SOAPnuke, discarding reads with adapters, uncalled bases, mean Phred below 15, or no exact constant-primer or identifier match. High-quality paired reads were merged with COPE v1.2.5, and unique nucleotide sequences were defined as clonotypes. MiTCR v1.1 was used to align the clonotypes against IMGT TRBV, TRBD and TRBJ reference segments. Only V-J combinations with frequency above 0.0001, covering about 99% of repertoires, were analysed. A TCS score was defined as the ratio between F50 (clonal expansion) and ExV (chaos), using BLOSUM62-based TCRdist between CDR3 peptides within each V-J. Welch's t-statistics and random forest reduced 500 to 550 V-J features to around 14, which were used in a naive Bayes classifier (R e1071). The public reads were reprocessed in TCRdb via fastp at Q25 and MiXCR, keeping in-frame beta chains. Here each entry gathers all rows of one CDR3 protein and keeps the most common genes and DNA. TCRdb, not the original authors, processed these V and J calls. The sample table lists approximately 600,000 distinct CDR3 sequences, around 20% of them with a count of one. The biggest ten clones account for 30% to 40% of the sample.

Counted from cysteine to phenylalanine, this CDR3 has 13 amino acids. Just the 39-base CDR3 DNA is kept, in frame starting at base 1. V and J are truncated by 0 bases and 8 bases respectively, leaving an intervening sequence of 8 bases. Moderately to severely active disease, a Clinical Activity Score of at least 3, a NOSPECS grade of at least 4, and a duration under 3 months were present in ophthalmopathy patients. Exclusion was applied to patients with uncontrolled infections, other autoimmune diseases, pregnancy or lactation. Diagnoses were established on the basis of clinical symptoms, serum thyroxine and TRAb, thyroid ultrasound, and orbital computed tomography. PBMCs were isolated from more than 8 ml of fresh peripheral blood by Ficoll-Paque density gradient centrifugation. Trizol reagent was used to extract total RNA, and RNA quality was then checked on an Agilent 2100 Bioanalyzer.

This sequence was found in a man between 25 and 39 years old with Graves' ophthalmopathy. The sample taken for sequencing was blood. This chain is built from TRBV12-3 or TRBV12-4 and TRBJ2-1; the D gene could be either TRBD1 or TRBD2, each agreeing at 6 bases. The CDR3 amino acid sequence is: CASSLAGGYEQFF. The nucleotide sequence reads TGTGCCAGCAGTTTAGCGGGGGGCTATGAGCAGTTCTTC.